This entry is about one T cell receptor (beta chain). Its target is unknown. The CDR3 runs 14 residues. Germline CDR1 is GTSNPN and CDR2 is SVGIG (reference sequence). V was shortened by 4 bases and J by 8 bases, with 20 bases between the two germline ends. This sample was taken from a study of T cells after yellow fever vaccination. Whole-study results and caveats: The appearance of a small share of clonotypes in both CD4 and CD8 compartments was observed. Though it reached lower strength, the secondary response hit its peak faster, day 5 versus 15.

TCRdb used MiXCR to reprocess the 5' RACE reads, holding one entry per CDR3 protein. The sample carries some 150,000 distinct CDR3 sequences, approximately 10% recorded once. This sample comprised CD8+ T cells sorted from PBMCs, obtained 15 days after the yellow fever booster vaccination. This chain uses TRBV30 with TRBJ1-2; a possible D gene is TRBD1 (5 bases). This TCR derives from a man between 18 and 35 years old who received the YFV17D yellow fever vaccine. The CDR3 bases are TGTGCCTGGATCCCCCACCGGGGGGTAGAGGGCTACACCTTC. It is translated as CAWIPHRGVEGYTF.